This T cell receptor beta chain was sequenced in a study of blood T cells in healthy people across ages. For this clonotype: Its antigen is not known. The junction departs from germline at one end; a sequencing error may be responsible.

Donors gave around 9.3 milliliters of peripheral blood apiece. Per sample, a minimum of 6.5 million PBMCs were isolated. Each sample provided at least 6 micrograms of extracted total RNA. The germline V gene encodes CDR1 MNHEY and CDR2 SVGEGT. This CDR3 region has 15 residues. It was with a sample-barcoded 5' primer and a J-beta primer mix that a second PCR of roughly 6 to 11 cycles was run. TCRdb independently ran MiXCR on the 5' RACE reads; one entry per CDR3 protein. The sample consists of about 400,000 distinct CDR3 sequences, 50% to 60% of them appearing once. General study points: Observed TCR beta diversity showed a strong correlation with the percentage of naive T cells as measured by flow cytometry.

This TCR was sampled from a man aged 60-69 years in good health. The sequenced sample consisted of blood. The chain couples TRBV6-2 or TRBV6-3 to TRBJ2-7, with 7 bases matching TRBD1. The CDR3 reads CASKKAGTVSHEQYF. As DNA, the CDR3 is TGTGCCAGCAAGAAAGCCGGGACAGTCTCCCACGAGCAGTACTTC.